This T cell receptor (beta chain) derives from a study of monozygotic twins with inflammatory bowel disease (dated by TCRdb to between 2018 and 2021). Regarding the complete study: In total, approximately 28 monozygotic twin pairs made up the full study: 19 Danish pairs, all IBD-discordant, plus nine German pairs, of which four were IBD-concordant and five were IBD-discordant. The search for disease-associated traits relied mainly on comparing, within discordant pairs, IBD patients with their genetically identical healthy co-twins. Each individual had, on average, about 151 000 unique TCRalpha sequences and 181 000 unique TCRbeta sequences available for analysis. General conclusions and limits of the study: Fewer clonotypes were shared with other individuals by IBD patients than by healthy twins, most markedly in patients showing signs of disease activity. Background noise and inter-individual variability may have been introduced into the repertoires by the differing immunosuppressive treatments among patients. A decrease in TCRbeta repertoire diversity, as measured by inverse Simpson index, was observed in IBD patients compared with their healthy co-twins. Distinction between different T cell subtypes could not be achieved in the analysis. The results gave no support for a single strong signal or clonotype linked to IBD. Repertoire similarity did not differ between concordant and discordant twins, possibly due to limited statistical power.

The germline V gene (reference sequence) provides CDR1 GTSNPN and CDR2 SVGIG. CDR3 length: 12 amino acids, cysteine to phenylalanine. The entry carries no DNA sequence. From each donor, an approximately 2.5 ml peripheral blood sample was drawn into PAXgene tubes and stored at -80 degrees C. Without T cell sorting, total RNA was isolated from whole blood using the PAXgene blood miRNA kit on an automated QIAcube. Deep TCRalpha and TCRbeta repertoire profiling with unique molecular barcoding was performed on peripheral blood of monozygotic twin pairs concordant or discordant for inflammatory bowel disease. Smoking habits were recorded for all twin pairs, and each individual was classified as a current, former or never smoker. Library method: 5' RACE. Preparation of each TCR library used around 3.5 ug of total RNA. For each sample, cDNA synthesis with SMARTScribe reverse transcriptase was split into eight separate reactions. During cDNA synthesis, unique molecular identifiers containing a 6-nucleotide sample barcode were introduced by template switching. TCRalpha and TCRbeta cDNA was amplified by two nested PCRs of 16 and 9 cycles, with bead purification after each PCR. Before amplification, cDNA was treated with uracil DNA-glycosylase and purified using the QIAquick PCR purification kit. The second PCR was the step at which Illumina TruSeq-compatible adapters and sample-specific barcodes were added. Library quality and concentration were assessed using TapeStation and Qubit, and about 4.7 ng of each library was pooled. Pooled libraries were sequenced on an Illumina HiSeq2500 single-index Rapid Run with 2 x 100 bp reads and custom sequencing primers. In the original analysis: PCR and sequencing errors were corrected by UMI-based consensus assembly using MiGEC version 1.2.6. MiXCR version 2.1.1 was used for V(D)J alignment, clonotype assembly and CDR3 extraction. Normalisation of gene usage, clonotype sharing and MAIT/NKT TCR abundance was achieved by analysing the top 1000, 10 000 and 20 000 clonotypes per sample. After downsampling to 27 000 UMIs, diversity was calculated as the inverse Simpson index using the vegan R package. Statistical testing used paired Mann-Whitney U tests on the discordant twin pairs and applied Benjamini-Hochberg correction for multiple testing. TCRdb reprocessed the sequencing reads and holds a single record per CDR3 protein sequence, with no DNA. The V and J calls come from TCRdb's annotation, not from the publication. Per the sample table, the count is roughly 320,000 distinct CDR3 sequences. 5.6% of the sample rests with the top ten.

Comment on this clonotype: Its target antigen remains unknown.

The receptor was derived from a human donor with ulcerative colitis or Crohn's disease, or a healthy co-twin of an affected twin (not recorded which). The chain joins TRBV30 to TRBJ2-7; no DNA is available, so the TRBD1 call from TCRdb remains unchecked. The specimen sequenced was blood. The CDR3 here reads CAIQGGTYEQYF.